These T cell receptor beta chains were read from a single sample in a study of T cell changes during pregnancy in multiple sclerosis. Clones were sequenced by immunoSEQ multiplex PCR, and TCRdb holds only the in-frame ones, with some missing. The data hold tens of thousands of clones, with about 88% observed a single time. Sequencing was performed on CD4+ T cells from peripheral blood mononuclear cells, taken in the first trimester of pregnancy. Source of these receptors: a female donor with multiple sclerosis, enrolled in a pregnancy study. The CDR3 runs from the conserved cysteine through the conserved F or W. A D gene is named only where the DNA matches it firmly. Not every row has a clone size; where given, it reads once, few, many or a size class.

J: TRBJ1-3
size: .
D: .
V: TRBV13
CDR3: CASSLRVSGNTIYF
DNA: TGTGCCAGCAGCTTACGGGTTTCCGGAAACACCATATATTTT

J: TRBJ1-1
size: .
D: TRBD1
V: TRBV19
CDR3: CASSSRGRDTEAFF
DNA: TGTGCCAGTAGTTCCAGGGGGCGGGACACTGAAGCTTTCTTT

J: TRBJ1-1
size: .
D: .
V: TRBV6-5
CDR3: CASRRGGHTEAFF
DNA: TGTGCCAGCAGGAGGGGGGGACACACTGAAGCTTTCTTT

J: TRBJ2-7
size: .
D: TRBD2
V: TRBV14
CDR3: CASSQESSGRGYEQYF
DNA: TGTGCCAGCAGCCAAGAGTCTAGCGGGAGAGGTTACGAGCAGTACTTC

J: TRBJ2-7
size: once
D: .
V: TRBV6-1
CDR3: CATQADRYEQYF
DNA: TGTGCCACCCAGGCAGACAGATACGAGCAGTACTTC

J: TRBJ2-2
size: .
D: .
V: TRBV6-1
CDR3: CASSELTANTGELFF
DNA: TGTGCCAGCAGCGAACTGACAGCGAACACCGGGGAGCTGTTTTTT

J: TRBJ1-5
size: .
D: .
V: TRBV21-1
CDR3: CASSKPLDSSNQPQHF
DNA: TGTGCCAGCAGCAAACCCTTGGACAGTAGCAATCAGCCCCAGCATTTT

J: TRBJ2-6
size: .
D: TRBD1
V: TRBV2
CDR3: CASSSPSGTGTTSLTF
DNA: TGTGCCAGCAGCTCCCCGTCCGGGACAGGGACTACAAGCCTGACTTTC

J: TRBJ2-3
size: .
D: .
V: TRBV9
CDR3: CASTWEQVDTQYF
DNA: TGTGCCAGCACGTGGGAACAGGTAGATACGCAGTATTTT

J: TRBJ1-2
size: once
D: TRBD1
V: TRBV6-5
CDR3: CASSSPGGAGYGYTF
DNA: TGTGCCAGCAGCAGCCCAGGGGGCGCGGGCTATGGCTACACCTTC

J: TRBJ2-3
size: .
D: .
V: TRBV10-3
CDR3: CAISEGREDTQYF
DNA: TGTGCCATCAGTGAGGGCCGTGAAGATACGCAGTATTTT

J: TRBJ2-7
size: .
D: .
V: TRBV12-2
CDR3: CASRLREQYF
DNA: TGTGCAAGTCGTCTGCGGGAGCAGTACTTC

J: TRBJ2-1
size: .
D: .
V: TRBV7-9
CDR3: CASSFWQGVTYNEQFF
DNA: TGTGCCAGCAGCTTTTGGCAGGGTGTAACCTACAATGAGCAGTTCTTC

J: TRBJ1-1
size: .
D: .
V: TRBV7-2
CDR3: CASSLALTGEAFF
DNA: TGTGCCAGCAGCCTAGCATTGACAGGTGAAGCTTTCTTT

J: TRBJ2-1
size: once
D: .
V: TRBV7-9
CDR3: CASSLVGTLSYNEQFF
DNA: TGTGCCAGCAGCTTAGTGGGCACCCTCTCCTACAATGAGCAGTTCTTC

J: TRBJ2-7
size: .
D: TRBD2
V: TRBV7-9
CDR3: CASSLDLAGRYEQYF
DNA: TGTGCCAGCAGCTTAGACCTAGCGGGACGGTACGAGCAGTACTTC

J: TRBJ2-7
size: .
D: .
V: TRBV5-5
CDR3: CARRGYEQYF
DNA: TGTGCCAGACGGGGTTACGAGCAGTACTTC

J: TRBJ2-1
size: .
D: .
V: TRBV5-1
CDR3: CASTDFTRNNEQFF
DNA: TGCGCCAGCACCGATTTTACTAGAAACAATGAGCAGTTCTTC

J: TRBJ1-3
size: .
D: .
V: TRBV28
CDR3: CASSILRSGNTIYF
DNA: TGTGCCAGCAGCATACTGCGCTCTGGAAACACCATATATTTT

J: TRBJ1-3
size: .
D: .
V: TRBV19
CDR3: CARSTRIWSSGNTIYF
DNA: TGTGCCAGAAGTACACGGATTTGGAGCTCTGGAAACACCATATATTTT

J: TRBJ2-7
size: .
D: TRBD1
V: TRBV7-9
CDR3: CASSGTGTGRYEQYF
DNA: TGTGCCAGCAGCGGAACCGGGACAGGGCGCTACGAGCAGTACTTC

J: TRBJ2-1
size: .
D: .
V: TRBV7-7
CDR3: CASSRGLPNEQFF
DNA: TGTGCCAGCAGCCGAGGACTCCCGAATGAGCAGTTCTTC

J: TRBJ2-3
size: .
D: .
V: TRBV5-1
CDR3: CASSLYVQGIGDTQYF
DNA: TGCGCCAGCAGCTTATACGTACAGGGAATTGGAGATACGCAGTATTTT

J: TRBJ2-7
size: .
D: TRBD1
V: TRBV28
CDR3: CASWGPDRVLYEQYF
DNA: TGTGCCAGCTGGGGGCCGGACAGGGTACTCTACGAGCAGTACTTC

J: TRBJ2-5
size: .
D: .
V: TRBV28
CDR3: CASSPPTSRETQYF
DNA: TGTGCCAGCAGTCCGCCAACTAGTCGGGAGACCCAGTACTTC